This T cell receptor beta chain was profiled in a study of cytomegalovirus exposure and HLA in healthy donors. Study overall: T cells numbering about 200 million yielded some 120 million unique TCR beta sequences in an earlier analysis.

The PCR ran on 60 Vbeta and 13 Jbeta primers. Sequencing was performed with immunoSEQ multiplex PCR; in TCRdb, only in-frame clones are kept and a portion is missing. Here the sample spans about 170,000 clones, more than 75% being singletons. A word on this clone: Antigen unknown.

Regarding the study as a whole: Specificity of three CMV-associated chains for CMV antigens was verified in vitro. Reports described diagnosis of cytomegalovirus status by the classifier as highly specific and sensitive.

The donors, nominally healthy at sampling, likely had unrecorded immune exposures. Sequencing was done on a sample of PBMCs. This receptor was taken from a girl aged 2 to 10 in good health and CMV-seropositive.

CDR3 bases: TGCGCCAGCAGCCAAATTCCGGGGTCAGATGGCTACACCTTC. This codes for CASSQIPGSDGYTF. The chain combines TRBV4-1 with TRBJ1-2, with D uncertain. The CDR3 extends over 14 amino acids. CDR1 MGHRA and CDR2 YSYEKL come from the germline V gene. The V gene lost 2 bases and the J gene lost 6 bases, with 13 bases spanning the gap.